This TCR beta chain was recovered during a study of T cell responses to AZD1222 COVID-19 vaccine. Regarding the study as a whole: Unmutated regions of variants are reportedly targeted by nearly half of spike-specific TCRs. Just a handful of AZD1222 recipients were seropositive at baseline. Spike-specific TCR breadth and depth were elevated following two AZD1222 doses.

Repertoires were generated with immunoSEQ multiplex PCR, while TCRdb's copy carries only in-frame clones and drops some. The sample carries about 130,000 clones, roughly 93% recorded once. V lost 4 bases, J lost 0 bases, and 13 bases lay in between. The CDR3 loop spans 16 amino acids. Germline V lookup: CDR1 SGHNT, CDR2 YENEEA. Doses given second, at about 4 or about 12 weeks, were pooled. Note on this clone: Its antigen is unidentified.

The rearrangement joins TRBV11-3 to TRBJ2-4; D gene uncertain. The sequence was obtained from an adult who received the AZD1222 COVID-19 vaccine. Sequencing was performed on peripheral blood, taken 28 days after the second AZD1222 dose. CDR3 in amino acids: CASSSPTYLAKNIQYF. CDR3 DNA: TGTGCCAGCAGCTCCCCCACTTACCTAGCCAAAAACATTCAGTACTTC.